This entry features one T cell receptor (beta chain) sequence. Authors' analysis steps: Amplification with reference gene primers provided the estimates of nucleated cell counts. Produced via immunoSEQ multiplex PCR; TCRdb's table is partial and in-frame only. Clone size and V and J calls were adopted from that table, with D and trimming inferred from the DNA. This table has more than 80,000 clones, approximately 88% appearing once. Germline V gene data show CDR1 as SGHTA and CDR2 as FQGNSA. This CDR3 has 15 amino acids. The junction had 4 bases not matched to a gene; V was cut back by 1 base and J by 3 bases. The record originates from a study of blood T cell repertoires in COVID-19. Study-level information: The United States, Italy and Spain provided the acute and convalescent COVID-19 samples. PBMCs, B-cell-depleted T cells, or T cells were the source of the cDNA or gDNA that made up the material.

The rearrangement links TRBV7-2 to TRBJ2-3, with 7 bases that match TRBD1. The TCR was taken from a man older than 75 with acute or convalescent COVID-19. The sequencing input was peripheral blood. The CDR3 region is CASSLGGQLTDTQYF. CDR3 nucleotide sequence: TGTGCCAGCAGCTTAGGGGGACAGCTTACAGATACGCAGTATTTT.